The present T cell receptor (beta chain) was sequenced within a study of PD-1 blockade in mismatch repair-deficient tumors. The table came from immunoSEQ multiplex PCR; TCRdb's copy has only in-frame clones and leaves some out. The sample shows 40,000 or so clones, approximately 80% of them seen only once. Three pembrolizumab responders had their TCRs sequenced. This CDR3 spans 15 amino acids. The V segment lost 2 bases and the J segment 6 bases; nucleotides outside the gene matches: 7. Germline loops: CDR1 MNHEY, CDR2 SVGAGI. This sequence originates from an adult with mismatch repair-deficient cancer. The sample in question was PBMCs, obtained approximately 9 months after starting pembrolizumab. The V gene is TRBV6-5, the J gene TRBJ1-2; 9 bases match TRBD1. The CDR3 sequence: CASSYNTGGADGYTF. CDR3 nucleotides: TGTGCCAGCAGTTACAATACAGGGGGCGCAGATGGCTACACCTTC.